This T cell receptor beta chain emerged from a study of cytomegalovirus exposure and HLA in healthy donors. With 60 Vbeta and 13 Jbeta primers, the PCR was carried out. Using immunoSEQ multiplex PCR, the repertoire was profiled, and TCRdb retains in-frame clones only, with some absent. The sample has 160,000 or so clones; about four fifths are singletons. Study conclusions and caveats: Indistinguishable V segments such as TRBV6-2 and TRBV6-3 were excluded. In a later analysis, CMV-associated beta chains were mostly HLA-associated, it appeared. In vitro work confirmed that three CMV-associated chains recognize CMV antigens.

For this clone: Its antigen is unknown.

This CDR3 comprises 16 residues. Germline loops: CDR1 LNHDA, CDR2 SQIVND (reference sequence). The TCR originated in a man aged 50-59 years in good health and CMV-seropositive. The chain links TRBV19 to TRBJ2-5; D is possibly TRBD2 (6 bases). The end of the DNA aligns better with TRBJ2-7, so the J call may be wrong. Sequenced: PBMCs. The CDR3 reads CASSKGTVFGGNEQYF. The CDR3 DNA follows: TGTGCCAGTAGTAAAGGGACGGTTTTCGGGGGAAACGAGCAGTACTTC.